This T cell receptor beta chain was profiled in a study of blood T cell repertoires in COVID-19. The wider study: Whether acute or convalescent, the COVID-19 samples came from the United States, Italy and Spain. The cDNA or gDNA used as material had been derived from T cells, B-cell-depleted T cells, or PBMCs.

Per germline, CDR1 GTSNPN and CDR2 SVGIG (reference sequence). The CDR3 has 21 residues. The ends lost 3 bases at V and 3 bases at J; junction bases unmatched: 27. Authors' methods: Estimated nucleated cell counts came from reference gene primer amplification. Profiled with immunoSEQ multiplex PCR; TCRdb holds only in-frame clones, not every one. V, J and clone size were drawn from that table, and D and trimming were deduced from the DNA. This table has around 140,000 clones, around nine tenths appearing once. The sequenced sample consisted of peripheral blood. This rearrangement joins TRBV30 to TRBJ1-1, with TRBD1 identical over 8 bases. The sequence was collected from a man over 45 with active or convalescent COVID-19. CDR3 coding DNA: TGTGCCTGGAGCGGGGTCAAAGGGACAGGACAGCGACGAGGTTCGTACACTGAAGCTTTCTTT. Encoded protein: CAWSGVKGTGQRRGSYTEAFF. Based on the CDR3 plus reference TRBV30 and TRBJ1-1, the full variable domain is SQTIHQWPATLVQPVGSPLSLECTVEGTSNPNLYWYRQAAGRGLQLLFYSVGIGQISSEVPQNLSASRPQDRQFILSSKKLLLSDSGFYLCAWSGVKGTGQRRGSYTEAFFGQGTRLTVV.